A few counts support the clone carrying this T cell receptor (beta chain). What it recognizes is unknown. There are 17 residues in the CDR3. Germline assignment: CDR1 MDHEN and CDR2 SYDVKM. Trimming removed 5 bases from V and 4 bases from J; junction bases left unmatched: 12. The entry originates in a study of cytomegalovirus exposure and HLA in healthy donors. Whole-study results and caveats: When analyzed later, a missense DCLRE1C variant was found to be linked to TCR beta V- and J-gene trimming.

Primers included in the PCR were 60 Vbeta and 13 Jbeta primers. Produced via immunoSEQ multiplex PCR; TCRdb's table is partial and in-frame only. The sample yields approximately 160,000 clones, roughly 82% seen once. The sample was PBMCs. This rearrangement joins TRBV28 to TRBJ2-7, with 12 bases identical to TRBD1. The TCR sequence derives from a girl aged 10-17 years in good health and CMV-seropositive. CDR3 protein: CASSLTQGTGGYYEQYF. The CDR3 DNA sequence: TGTGCCAGCAGTCTTACTCAGGGGACAGGGGGCTATTACGAGCAGTACTTC.